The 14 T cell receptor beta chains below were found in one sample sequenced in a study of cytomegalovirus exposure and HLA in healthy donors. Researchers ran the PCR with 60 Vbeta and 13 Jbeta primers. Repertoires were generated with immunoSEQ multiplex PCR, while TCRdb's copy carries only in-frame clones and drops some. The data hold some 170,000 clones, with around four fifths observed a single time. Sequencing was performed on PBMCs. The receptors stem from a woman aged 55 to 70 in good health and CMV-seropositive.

The CDR3 loop reads CASSQGPPEGNQPQHF. CDR3 nucleotides: TGTGCCAGCAGCCAAGGACCCCCGGAGGGCAATCAGCCCCAGCATTTT. The chain has TRBV4-2 and TRBJ1-5; D is undetermined. Trimming pared 1 base from V and 2 bases from J, leaving 12 bases between. The CDR3 runs to 16 residues. CDR1 is LGHNA, CDR2 YNFKEQ, per germline.

CDR3: CASSVAGTGAFYEQYF. The CDR3 nucleotides are TGTGCCAGCAGCGTCGCCGGGACAGGGGCTTTCTACGAGCAGTACTTC. J is TRBJ2-7 and V is TRBV9; 10 positions agree with TRBD1. The CDR3 extends over 16 amino acids. Germline trimming cut 2 bases from V and 3 bases from J; bases unmatched to any gene: 8. Germline assignment: CDR1 SGDLS and CDR2 YYNGEE.

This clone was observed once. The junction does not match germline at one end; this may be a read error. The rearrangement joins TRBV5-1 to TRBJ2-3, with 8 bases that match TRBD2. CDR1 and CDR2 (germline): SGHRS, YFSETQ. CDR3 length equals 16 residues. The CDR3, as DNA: TGCGCCAGCAGCACGTCAGCGGGAGTGAGCACATATACGCAGTATTTT. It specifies CASSTSAGVSTYTQYF.

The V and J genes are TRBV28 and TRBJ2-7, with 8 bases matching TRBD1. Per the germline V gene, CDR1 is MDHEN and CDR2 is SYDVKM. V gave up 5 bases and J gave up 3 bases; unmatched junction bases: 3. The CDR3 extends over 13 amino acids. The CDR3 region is CASSLGQGYEQYF. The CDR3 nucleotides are TGTGCCAGCAGTCTCGGACAGGGCTACGAGCAGTACTTC.

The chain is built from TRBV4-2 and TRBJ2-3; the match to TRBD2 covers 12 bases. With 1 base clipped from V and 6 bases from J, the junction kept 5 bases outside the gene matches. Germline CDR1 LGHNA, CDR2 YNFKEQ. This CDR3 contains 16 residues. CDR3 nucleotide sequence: TGTGCCAGCAGCCAAGGGGGACTAGCGGGTACGGATACGCAGTATTTT. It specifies CASSQGGLAGTDTQYF.

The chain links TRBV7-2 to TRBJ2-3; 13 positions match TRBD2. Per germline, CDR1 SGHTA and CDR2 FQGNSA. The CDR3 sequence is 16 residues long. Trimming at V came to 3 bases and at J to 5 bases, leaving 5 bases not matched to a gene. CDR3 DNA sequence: TGTGCCAGCAGCTTTGGACTAGCGGGGGCGGGAGATACGCAGTATTTT. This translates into CASSFGLAGAGDTQYF.

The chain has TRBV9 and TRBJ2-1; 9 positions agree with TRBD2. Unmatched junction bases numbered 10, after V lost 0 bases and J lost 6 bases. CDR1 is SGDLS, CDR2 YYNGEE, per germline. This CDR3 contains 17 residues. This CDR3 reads CASSVGLAGSRVNEQFF. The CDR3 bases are TGTGCCAGCAGCGTAGGGCTAGCGGGAAGCAGAGTCAATGAGCAGTTCTTC.

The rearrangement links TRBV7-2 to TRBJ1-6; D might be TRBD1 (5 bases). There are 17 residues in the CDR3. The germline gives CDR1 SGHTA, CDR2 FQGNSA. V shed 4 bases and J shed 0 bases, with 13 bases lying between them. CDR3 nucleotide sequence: TGTGCCAGCAGCTCCAGACAGTGGAGCTCCTATAATTCACCCCTCCACTTT. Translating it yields CASSSRQWSSYNSPLHF.

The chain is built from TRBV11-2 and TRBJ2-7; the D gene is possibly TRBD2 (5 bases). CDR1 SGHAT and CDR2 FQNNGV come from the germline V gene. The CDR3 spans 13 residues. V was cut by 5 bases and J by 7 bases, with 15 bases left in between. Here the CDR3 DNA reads TGTGCCAGCAGCCCGACGGAGGATCAGGAGCAGTACTTC. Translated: CASSPTEDQEQYF.

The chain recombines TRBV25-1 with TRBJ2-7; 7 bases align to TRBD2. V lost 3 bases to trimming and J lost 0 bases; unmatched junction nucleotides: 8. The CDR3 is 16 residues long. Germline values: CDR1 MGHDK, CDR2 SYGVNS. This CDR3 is CASSDSGRESSYEQYF. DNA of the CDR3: TGTGCCAGCAGTGACTCGGGGAGGGAGAGCTCCTACGAGCAGTACTTC.

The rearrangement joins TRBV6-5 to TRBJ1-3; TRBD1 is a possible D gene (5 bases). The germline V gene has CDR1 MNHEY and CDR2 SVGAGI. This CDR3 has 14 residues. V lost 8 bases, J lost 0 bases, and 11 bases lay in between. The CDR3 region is CASSGGSSGNTIYF. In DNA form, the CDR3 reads TGTGCCAGCTCGGGGGGGAGCTCTGGAAACACCATATATTTT.

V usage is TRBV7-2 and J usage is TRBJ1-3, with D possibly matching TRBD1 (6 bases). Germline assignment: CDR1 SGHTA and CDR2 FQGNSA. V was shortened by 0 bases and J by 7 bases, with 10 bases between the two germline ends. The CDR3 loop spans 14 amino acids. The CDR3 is CASSLAGRGNTIYF. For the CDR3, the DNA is TGTGCCAGCAGCTTAGCGGGTAGGGGGAACACCATATATTTT.

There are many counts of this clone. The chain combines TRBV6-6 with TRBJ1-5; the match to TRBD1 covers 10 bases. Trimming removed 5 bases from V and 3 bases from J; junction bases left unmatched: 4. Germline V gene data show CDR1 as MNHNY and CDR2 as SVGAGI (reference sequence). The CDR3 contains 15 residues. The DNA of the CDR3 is TGTGCCAGCAGTGCCGGGACAGGGGCCAATCAGCCCCAGCATTTT. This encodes CASSAGTGANQPQHF.

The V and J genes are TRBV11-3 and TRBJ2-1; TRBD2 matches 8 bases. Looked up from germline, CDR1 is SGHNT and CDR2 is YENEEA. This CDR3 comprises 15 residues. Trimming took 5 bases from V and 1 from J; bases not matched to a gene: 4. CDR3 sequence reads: CASSPGGRSYNEQFF. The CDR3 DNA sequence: TGTGCCAGCAGCCCCGGCGGGAGGTCCTACAATGAGCAGTTCTTC. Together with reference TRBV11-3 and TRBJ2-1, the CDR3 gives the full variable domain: EAGVVQSPRYKIIEKKQPVAFWCNPISGHNTLYWYLQNLGQGPELLIRYENEEAVDDSQLPKDRFSAERLKGVDSTLKIQPAELGDSAVYLCASSPGGRSYNEQFFGPGTRLTVL.